The clone carrying this TCR beta chain was recorded many times. The antigen is undetermined. The germline V gene has CDR1 SSHAT and CDR2 FNYEAQ (reference sequence). The CDR3 totals 17 residues. Trimming cost V 5 bases and J 5 bases, with 19 bases left between them. UMIs and sample barcodes were carried by the TCR alpha and TCR beta cDNA libraries that 5'RACE produced using constant-segment primers. TCRdb re-derived calls from the 5' RACE reads in MiXCR, one entry per CDR3 protein. The data show about 270,000 distinct CDR3 sequences, 15% to 19% seen once. This sample was included in a study of T-cell memory formation after mild COVID-19. About the study: TCR clusters were mostly donor specific.

Study-wide points: Whereas later expanders leaned CD4+, clones contracting day 15 to 85 showed a balanced CD4/CD8 makeup. Contracting CD4+ clones lay largely in CM and EM, with CD8+ ones residing in EMRA.

Sequencing was done on a sample of PBMCs or a T cell subset sorted from them (not recorded which). The V and J genes are TRBV7-7 and TRBJ1-6; no reliable D call. This sequence originates from an adult woman who had mild COVID-19 (a few samples of this study predate the infection). Cell type and time point are not known. CDR3 in DNA: TGTGCCAGCAGCCATTACCCTAGCACGGACCATAATTCACCCCTCCACTTT. Translated: CASSHYPSTDHNSPLHF.